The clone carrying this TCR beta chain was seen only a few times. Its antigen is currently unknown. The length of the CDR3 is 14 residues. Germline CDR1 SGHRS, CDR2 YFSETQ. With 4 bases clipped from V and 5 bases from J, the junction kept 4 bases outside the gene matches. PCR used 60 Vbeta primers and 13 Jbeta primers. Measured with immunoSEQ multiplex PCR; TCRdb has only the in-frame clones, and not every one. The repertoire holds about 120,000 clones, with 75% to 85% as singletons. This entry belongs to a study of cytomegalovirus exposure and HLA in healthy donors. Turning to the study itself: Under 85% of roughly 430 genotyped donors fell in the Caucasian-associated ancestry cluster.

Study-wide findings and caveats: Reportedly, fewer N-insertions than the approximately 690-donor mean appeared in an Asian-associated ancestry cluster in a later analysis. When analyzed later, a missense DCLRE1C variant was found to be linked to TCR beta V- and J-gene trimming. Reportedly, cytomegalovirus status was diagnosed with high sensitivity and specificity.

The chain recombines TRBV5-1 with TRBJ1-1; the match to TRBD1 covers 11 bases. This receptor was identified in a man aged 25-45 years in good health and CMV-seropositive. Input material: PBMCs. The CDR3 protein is CASSRTGGGTEAFF. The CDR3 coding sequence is TGCGCCAGCAGCAGGACAGGGGGCGGAACTGAAGCTTTCTTT.